This T cell receptor beta chain was recovered during a study of T cells after yellow fever vaccination. TCRdb re-derived calls from the 5' RACE reads in MiXCR, one entry per CDR3 protein. Found here are some 500,000 distinct CDR3 sequences, approximately 13% of them singletons; the top ten hold roughly 13%. This clonotype was observed at least ten times. Its antigen is unknown. The study, taken as a whole, reports: Though it reached lower strength, the secondary response hit its peak faster, day 5 versus 15. Reappearing after the booster were most of the clones from primary vaccination (less than 97% CD4, 70% to 90% CD8). Highly abundant clonotypes carried over from the bulk population could end up in FACS-sorted repertoires as contaminants.

The CDR3 covers 13 residues. Trimming removed 1 base from V and 7 bases from J, with 11 bases in between. The germline CDR1 and CDR2 sequences are SGHTA and FQGNSA. The starting material was PBMCs, obtained on the day of the yellow fever booster vaccination. This chain links TRBV7-2 with TRBJ2-7; D gene unclear. The TCR sequence derives from a young man who received the YFV17D yellow fever vaccine. CDR3 protein: CASSLGSWVEQYF. The CDR3 DNA is TGTGCCAGCAGCTTAGGTAGCTGGGTGGAGCAGTACTTC.